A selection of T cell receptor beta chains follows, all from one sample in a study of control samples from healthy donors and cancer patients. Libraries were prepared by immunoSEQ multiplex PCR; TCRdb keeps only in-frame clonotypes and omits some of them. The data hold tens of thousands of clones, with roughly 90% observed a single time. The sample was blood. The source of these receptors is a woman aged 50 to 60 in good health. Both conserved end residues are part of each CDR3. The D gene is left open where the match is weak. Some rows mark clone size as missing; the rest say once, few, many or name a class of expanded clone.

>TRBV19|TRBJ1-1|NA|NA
TGTGCCAGTAGTATTGTATTCGCCCCGGCGGACACTGAAGCTTTCTTT
CASSIVFAPADTEAFF
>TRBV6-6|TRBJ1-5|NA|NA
TGTGCCAGCAGTTTTCAGAGCAATCAGCCCCAGCATTTT
CASSFQSNQPQHF
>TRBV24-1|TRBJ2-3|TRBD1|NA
TGTGCCACCAGTGATTTGCGGGACAGGGCCAACACAGATACGCAGTATTTT
CATSDLRDRANTDTQYF
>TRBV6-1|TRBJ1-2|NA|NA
TGTGCCAGCAGTGAAGCCCCCGGCTATGGCTACACCTTC
CASSEAPGYGYTF
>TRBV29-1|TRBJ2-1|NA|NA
TGCAGCTCATTAGTATGGGGGAATGAGCAGTTCTTC
CSSLVWGNEQFF
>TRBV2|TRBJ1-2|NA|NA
TGTGCCAGCAGTGTGGGGGGCCAGGGCTACACCTTC
CASSVGGQGYTF
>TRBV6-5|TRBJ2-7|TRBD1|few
TGTGCCAGCAGACCCGGGACAGCTTCCTACGAGCAGTACTTC
CASRPGTASYEQYF
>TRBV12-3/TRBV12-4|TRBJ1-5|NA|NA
TGTGCCAGCAGTTTAGGACCGGGTCAGCCCCAGCATTTT
CASSLGPGQPQHF
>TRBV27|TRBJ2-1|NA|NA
TGTGCCAGCAGTTCAGGGACAAGAGCCTACAATGAGCAGTTCTTC
CASSSGTRAYNEQFF
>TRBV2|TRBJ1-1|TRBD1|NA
TGTGCCAACGGACAGGGGGGGACTCGGGCCGCTGAAGCTTTCTTT
CANGQGGTRAAEAFF
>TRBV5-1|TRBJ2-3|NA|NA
TGCGCCAGCAGAAAGGATAAAGATACGCAGTATTTT
CASRKDKDTQYF
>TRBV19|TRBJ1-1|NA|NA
TGTGCCAGTAGTATAGTATGGGACACTGAAGCTTTCTTT
CASSIVWDTEAFF
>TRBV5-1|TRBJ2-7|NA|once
TGCGCCAGCAGTCCGGCGGGGGCTTTCTACGAGCAGTACTTC
CASSPAGAFYEQYF
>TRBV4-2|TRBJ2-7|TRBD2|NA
TGTGCCAGCAGCCAAGGGACTAGCCCCGAGCAGTACTTC
CASSQGTSPEQYF
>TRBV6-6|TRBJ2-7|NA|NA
TGTGCCAGCAGTTCTTCCGGGACAAGCCACGAGCAGTACTTC
CASSSSGTSHEQYF
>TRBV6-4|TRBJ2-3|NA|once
TGTGCCAGCAGTGCCACGGGTACAGATACGCAGTATTTT
CASSATGTDTQYF
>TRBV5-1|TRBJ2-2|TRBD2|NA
TGCGCCAGCAGTCCGGCGGGGGATACCGGGGAGCTGTTTTTT
CASSPAGDTGELFF
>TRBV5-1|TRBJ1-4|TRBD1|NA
TGCGCCAGCAGTCCCGCCGGGACAGGAAGTGGAAAACTGTTTTTT
CASSPAGTGSGKLFF
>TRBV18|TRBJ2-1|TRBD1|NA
TGTGCCAGCTCACCACAGCAGGGGGCAGGTGAGCAGTTCTTC
CASSPQQGAGEQFF
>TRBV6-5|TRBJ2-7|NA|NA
TGTGCCAGCAGGGTCGGTTCCTACGAGCAGTACTTC
CASRVGSYEQYF
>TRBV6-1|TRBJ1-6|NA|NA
TGTGCCAGCAGTGAAGTGGTCGGGGGAGAGTCACCCCTCCACTTT
CASSEVVGGESPLHF
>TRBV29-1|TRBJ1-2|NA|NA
TGCAGCGCCATGCGCGGGTCGGGCTACACCTTC
CSAMRGSGYTF